In its sample, the clone carrying this T cell receptor (beta chain) was seen many times. The record originates from a study of breast tumors, draining lymph nodes, adjacent tissues. Axillary draining lymph nodes of breast cancer patients supplied the node samples. TCRdb itself ran the multiplex PCR reads through MiXCR, one entry per CDR3 protein. The sample shows 200,000 to 250,000 distinct CDR3 sequences, approximately 30% of them seen only once. CDR3 size: 12 residues. V shed 0 bases and J shed 9 bases, with 7 bases lying between them. The germline gives CDR1 SGHRS, CDR2 YFSETQ. Sequenced: axillary lymph node tissue. The chain is built from TRBV5-1 and TRBJ2-1; D is perhaps TRBD2 (5 bases). The TCR was taken from a female donor with breast cancer. Some clones in this sample may be carry-over from other donors' samples. This CDR3 is CASSLAEGEQFF. The CDR3 DNA follows: TGCGCCAGCAGCTTGGCCGAGGGTGAGCAGTTCTTC.